Presented here are 22 T cell receptor beta chains from one specimen sequenced in a study of cytomegalovirus exposure and HLA in healthy donors. Sequenced by immunoSEQ multiplex PCR; TCRdb stores in-frame clones only, minus some. The sample records 250,000 to 300,000 clones, roughly 90% being singletons. Specimen: PBMCs. Every receptor here comes from a woman aged 18-30 years in good health and CMV-seronegative.

The gene calls are TRBV28 and TRBJ1-3, with D unclear. The CDR3 runs to 14 residues. Trimming removed 6 bases at V and 4 bases at J, with 13 bases between. Germline V lookup: CDR1 MDHEN, CDR2 SYDVKM. The CDR3 DNA reads as TGTGCCAGCAGCTTCGACCGGGTGGGAAACACCATATATTTT. It specifies CASSFDRVGNTIYF.

The chain recombines TRBV7-3 with TRBJ2-3, with 11 nucleotides matching TRBD2. The V segment lost 4 bases and the J segment 5 bases; nucleotides outside the gene matches: 8. CDR1 SGHTA and CDR2 FQGTGA come from the germline V gene. The CDR3 covers 16 residues. The CDR3 region is CASSSLSGGAGDTQYF. The CDR3 nucleotides read TGTGCCAGCAGCTCCCTTAGCGGGGGGGCCGGAGATACGCAGTATTTT.

CDR3 sequence: CASSLVSGGDYGYTF. CDR3 bases: TGTGCCAGCAGTTTGGTGTCAGGGGGCGACTATGGCTACACCTTC. This chain connects TRBV27 to TRBJ1-2; the match to TRBD1 covers 8 bases. The CDR3 length is 15 residues. Trimming took 3 bases from V and 3 from J; bases not matched to a gene: 6. Per the germline V gene, CDR1 is MNHEY and CDR2 is SMNVEV (reference sequence).

J is TRBJ2-1 and V is TRBV7-9; 13 bases agree with TRBD2. This CDR3 region has 17 residues. The V and J ends lost 2 bases and 5 bases, in that order; junction bases with no gene match: 6. Looked up from germline, CDR1 is SEHNR and CDR2 is FQNEAQ (reference sequence). The DNA for the CDR3 is TGTGCCAGCAGCTTATCTACTAGCGGGGGGGCCGACAATGAGCAGTTCTTC. Protein sequence: CASSLSTSGGADNEQFF.

V usage is TRBV7-2 and J usage is TRBJ1-5; possibly TRBD1 for D (6 bases). This CDR3 is 15 amino acids long. V lost 5 bases and J 1 base, leaving 12 bases between the germline ends. Germline CDR1 SGHTA, CDR2 FQGNSA. Here the CDR3 reads CASSAWTASNQPQHF. As DNA, the CDR3 is TGTGCCAGCAGCGCGTGGACAGCCAGCAATCAGCCCCAGCATTTT.

V gene TRBV6-6 combines with J gene TRBJ2-7, with D perhaps matching TRBD2 (6 bases). This CDR3 region has 14 residues. In germline, CDR1 is MNHNY, CDR2 SVGAGI (reference sequence). V was pared by 6 bases and J by 6 bases, with 18 bases between. The CDR3: CASSQSRDGGEQYF. The CDR3, as DNA: TGTGCCAGCAGCCAGTCCCGGGACGGGGGCGAGCAGTACTTC.

Here the CDR3 DNA reads TGCGCCAGCAGTGAGGGACAGGGTGGGAGCAATCAGCCCCAGCATTTT. The encoded protein is CASSEGQGGSNQPQHF. The chain has TRBV5-1 and TRBJ1-5; TRBD1 aligns across 9 bases. The germline V gene encodes CDR1 SGHRS and CDR2 YFSETQ. The CDR3 runs 16 residues. Trimming at V came to 5 bases and at J to 1 base, leaving 7 bases not matched to a gene. Full variable domain (rest looked up from reference TRBV5-1 and TRBJ1-5): KAGVTQTPRYLIKTRGQQVTLSCSPISGHRSVSWYQQTPGQGLQFLFEYFSETQRNKGNFPGRFSGRQFSNSRSEMNVSTLELGDSALYLCASSEGQGGSNQPQHFGDGTRLSIL.

The chain employs TRBV2 and TRBJ2-4, with a tentative D call TRBD1 (5 bases). Germline V gives CDR1 SNHLY, CDR2 FYNNEI. V lost 5 bases and J 1 base, leaving 12 bases between the germline ends. CDR3 length: 15 amino acids. CDR3: CASSPRVLAKNIQYF. CDR3 nucleotides: TGTGCCAGCAGTCCCAGGGTATTGGCCAAAAACATTCAGTACTTC. Filled out from reference TRBV2 and TRBJ2-4, the complete variable domain reads EPEVTQTPSHQVTQMGQEVILRCVPISNHLYFYWYRQILGQKVEFLVSFYNNEISEKSEIFDDQFSVERPDGSNFTLKIRSTKLEDSAMYFCASSPRVLAKNIQYFGAGTRLSVL.

The genes are TRBV21-1 and TRBJ2-7; TRBD2, as called in the table, went unchecked against the DNA. TRBV21-1 is classified as a pseudogene. The CDR3 loop spans 11 amino acids. The CDR3, as DNA: TGTGCCAGCAGCCCTCCCGGGGAGCAGTACGTC. Encoded protein: CASSPPGEQYV.

V gene TRBV9 combines with J gene TRBJ2-7, with TRBD1 matching over 7 bases. Per the germline V gene, CDR1 is SGDLS and CDR2 is YYNGEE. Trimming took 0 bases from V and 5 from J; bases not matched to a gene: 8. CDR3 length: 15 amino acids. In DNA form, the CDR3 reads TGTGCCAGCAGCGTAGTCGCAGGGGGTAATAACGAGCAGTACGTC. It codes for CASSVVAGGNNEQYV.

This chain connects TRBV18 to TRBJ1-1; 7 bases match TRBD1. Germline-derived CDR1 and CDR2 are KGHSH and LQKENI. Trimming cost V 2 bases and J 4 bases; bases outside gene matches: 7. The CDR3 totals 15 residues. The CDR3 loop reads CASSPGQDLGTEAFF. CDR3 DNA sequence: TGTGCCAGCTCACCAGGACAGGATTTAGGCACTGAAGCTTTCTTT. Using reference TRBV18 and TRBJ1-1 for the parts outside the CDR3, the full variable domain is NAGVMQNPRHLVRRRGQEARLRCSPMKGHSHVYWYRQLPEEGLKFMVYLQKENIIDESGMPKERFSAEFPKEGPSILRIQQVVRGDSAAYFCASSPGQDLGTEAFFGQGTRLTVV.

The rearrangement links TRBV5-8 to TRBJ2-5; a weak D match, TRBD1 (5 bases). The V end was cut by 4 bases, the J end by 5 bases, with 18 bases between. This CDR3 has 15 amino acids. Germline CDR1 is SGHTS and CDR2 is YDEGEE. CDR3 residues: CASSRTVIGAETQYF. In DNA form, the CDR3 reads TGTGCCAGCAGCCGAACCGTGATAGGGGCTGAGACCCAGTACTTC.

This clone was picked up a small number of times. The rearrangement joins TRBV30 to TRBJ1-6; TRBD1 matches 8 bases. V gave up 2 bases and J gave up 6 bases; unmatched junction bases: 6. The CDR3 consists of 15 residues. Per germline, CDR1 GTSNPN and CDR2 SVGIG (reference sequence). The CDR3 DNA reads TGTGCCTGGAGTTGGAGGGACAGGCTTAATTCACCCCTCCACTTT. Amino acids: CAWSWRDRLNSPLHF.

A single count supports this clone. Compared with germline, one end of the junction differs, possibly owing to a read error. This chain joins TRBV5-1 and TRBJ1-1; D is ambiguous. The CDR3 has 18 residues. CDR1 and CDR2 from the germline V gene are SGHRS and YFSETQ. The CDR3 is CASNLEAGGGLAGTEAFF. CDR3 nucleotides: TGCGCCAGCAACTTGGAGGCAGGCGGCGGCTTGGCGGGCACTGAAGCTTTCTTT. The entire variable domain, with the rest obtained from reference TRBV5-1 and TRBJ1-1, is as follows: KAGVTQTPRYLIKTRGQQVTLSCSPISGHRSVSWYQQTPGQGLQFLFEYFSETQRNKGNFPGRFSGRQFSNSRSEMNVSTLELGDSALYLCASNLEAGGGLAGTEAFFGQGTRLTVV.

The chain joins TRBV9 to TRBJ1-1; a weak D match, TRBD1 (6 bases). CDR1 and CDR2 from the germline V gene are SGDLS and YYNGEE. Between the trimmed V and J ends, which lost 0 bases and 6 bases, there was a span of 12 bases. The CDR3 sequence is 14 residues long. The CDR3 region has the DNA TGTGCCAGCAGCGTAGTGGGGGCGTACGCTGAAGCTTTCTTT. It codes for CASSVVGAYAEAFF.

CDR3 amino acids: CASSLYGAGGNQPQHF. The CDR3 DNA follows: TGTGCCAGCAGTTTATACGGGGCGGGGGGCAATCAGCCCCAGCATTTT. V is TRBV27 and J is TRBJ1-5; a possible D gene is TRBD1 (5 bases). The germline V gene encodes CDR1 MNHEY and CDR2 SMNVEV (reference sequence). The germline V and J ends were trimmed by 1 base and 2 bases, with 12 bases remaining between them. This CDR3 is 16 amino acids long.

V and J are TRBV7-8 and TRBJ1-1, with a possible D match to TRBD1 (6 bases). Germline loops: CDR1 SGHVS, CDR2 FQNEAQ. The V gene lost 1 base and the J gene lost 1 base, with 13 bases spanning the gap. This CDR3 contains 16 residues. The CDR3 region is CASSLELTGSNTEAFF. Written as DNA, the CDR3 is TGTGCCAGCAGCTTAGAGCTGACAGGATCGAACACTGAAGCTTTCTTT.

Ten or more counts support this clone. This rearrangement joins TRBV4-2 to TRBJ1-1, with a tentative D call TRBD1 (5 bases). Trimming stripped 0 bases from V and 7 bases from J, with 6 bases between. The CDR3 length is 12 residues. CDR1 and CDR2 (germline): LGHNA, YNFKEQ. CDR3 coding DNA: TGTGCCAGCAGCCAAGACAGGGATGAAGCTTTCTTT. It encodes CASSQDRDEAFF.

The CDR3 reads CASSSPRASYEQYV. The DNA of the CDR3 is TGTGCCAGCAGCTCGCCCAGGGCTTCCTACGAGCAGTACGTC. The chain couples TRBV7-6 to TRBJ2-7; a weak D match, TRBD1 (5 bases). Per the germline V gene, CDR1 is SGHVS and CDR2 is FNYEAQ. The V end was cut by 4 bases, the J end by 1 base, with 11 bases between. This CDR3 has 14 amino acids.

The chain recombines TRBV28 with TRBJ1-5, with no clear D. The CDR3 is 13 amino acids. Per the germline V gene, CDR1 is MDHEN and CDR2 is SYDVKM. This chain's CDR3 is CATAPGYNQPQHF. The DNA of the CDR3 is TGTGCTACCGCCCCCGGGTACAATCAGCCCCAGCATTTT.

This chain uses TRBV5-1 with TRBJ2-5, with TRBD1 matching 7 bases. CDR1 and CDR2 (germline): SGHRS, YFSETQ. Trimming cost V 2 bases and J 2 bases; bases outside gene matches: 3. CDR3 length: 14 amino acids. The CDR3 nucleotides read TGCGCCAGCAGCTTTGGACAGGAGCAAGAGACCCAGTACTTC. It translates to CASSFGQEQETQYF. Full variable domain (missing parts from reference TRBV5-1 and TRBJ2-5): KAGVTQTPRYLIKTRGQQVTLSCSPISGHRSVSWYQQTPGQGLQFLFEYFSETQRNKGNFPGRFSGRQFSNSRSEMNVSTLELGDSALYLCASSFGQEQETQYFGPGTRLLVL.

V usage is TRBV28 and J usage is TRBJ2-2; D is perhaps TRBD2 (5 bases). The V gene lost 3 bases and the J gene lost 3 bases, with 14 bases spanning the gap. CDR3 size: 16 residues. Germline CDR1 and CDR2: MDHEN and SYDVKM. Here the CDR3 reads CASSLRVSPDTGELFF. The DNA for the CDR3 is TGTGCCAGCAGTTTGAGGGTTTCCCCGGACACCGGGGAGCTGTTTTTT. The full variable domain, completed using reference TRBV28 and TRBJ2-2, is DVKVTQSSRYLVKRTGEKVFLECVQDMDHENMFWYRQDPGLGLRLIYFSYDVKMKEKGDIPEGYSVSREKKERFSLILESASTNQTSMYLCASSLRVSPDTGELFFGEGSRLTVL.